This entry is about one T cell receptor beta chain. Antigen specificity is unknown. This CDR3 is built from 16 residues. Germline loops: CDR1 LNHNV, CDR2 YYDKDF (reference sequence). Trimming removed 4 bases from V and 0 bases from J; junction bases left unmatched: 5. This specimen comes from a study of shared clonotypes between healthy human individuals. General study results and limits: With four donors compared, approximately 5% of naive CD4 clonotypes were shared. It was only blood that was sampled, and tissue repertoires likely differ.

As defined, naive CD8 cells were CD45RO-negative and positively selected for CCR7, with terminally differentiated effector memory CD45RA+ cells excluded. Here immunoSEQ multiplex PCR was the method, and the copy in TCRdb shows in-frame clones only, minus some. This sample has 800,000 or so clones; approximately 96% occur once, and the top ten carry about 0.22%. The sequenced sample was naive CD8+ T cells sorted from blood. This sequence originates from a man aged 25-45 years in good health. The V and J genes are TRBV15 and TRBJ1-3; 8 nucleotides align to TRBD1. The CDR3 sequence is CATSNRDRFSGNTIYF. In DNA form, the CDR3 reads TGTGCCACCAGCAACCGGGACAGGTTCTCTGGAAACACCATATATTTT.